Detailed here is one T cell receptor beta chain. Its specificity is not known. This sample stems from a study of post-analysis software for immune sequencing data. Findings and limits, study-wide: In patients, roughly five TRBV segments were more frequent than in controls, with TRBV5-6, TRBV5-1 and TRBV20-1 among them.

Libraries were made from TCR beta cDNA, and they carried unique molecular identifiers. One entry per CDR3 protein, called by TCRdb with MiXCR from the PCR reads. The sample contains hundreds of thousands of distinct CDR3 sequences, roughly 47% of which appear only once. The germline V gene encodes CDR1 SEHNR and CDR2 FQNEAQ (reference sequence). The CDR3 totals 16 residues. J gave up 4 bases and V 6 bases, and 7 bases lay outside the gene matches. The chain combines TRBV7-9 with TRBJ2-2, with 11 bases aligning to TRBD2. The sequence derives from a girl aged 5 to 17 with multiple sclerosis. The sequenced sample consisted of blood. The CDR3 here is CASSPLAGATTGELFF. Here the CDR3 DNA reads TGTGCCAGCAGTCCACTAGCGGGGGCCACCACCGGGGAGCTGTTTTTT.